One and the same sample provided the 29 T cell receptor beta chains below, sequenced in a study of CD8+ T cells in alopecia areata. Sequencing used cDNA as its template, made by extracting RNA and reverse transcribing it. Method: immunoSEQ multiplex PCR; TCRdb's copy keeps in-frame clones and lacks some. The table lists over 120,000 clones, about 60% of them singletons. Sample: CD4+ T cells sorted from blood, taken at week 0. Every receptor here comes from a human donor with alopecia areata.

The CDR3 sequence: CAWAETGGGYTF. CDR3 in DNA: TGTGCCTGGGCCGAGACAGGGGGCGGCTACACCTTC. This chain connects TRBV30 to TRBJ1-2; 10 bases are shared with TRBD1. The CDR3 runs 12 residues. Germline loops: CDR1 GTSNPN, CDR2 SVGIG (reference sequence). Unmatched junction bases numbered 5, after V lost 5 bases and J lost 8 bases.

This chain uses TRBV5-6 with TRBJ1-5, with D possibly being TRBD1 (5 bases). Germline V gives CDR1 SGHDT, CDR2 YYEEEE. V was shortened by 4 bases and J by 7 bases, with 9 bases between the two germline ends. This CDR3 comprises 12 residues. CDR3 in amino acids: CASSQRGQPQHF. Here the CDR3 DNA reads TGTGCCAGCAGCCAACGGGGGCAGCCCCAGCATTTT.

The chain combines TRBV4-2 with TRBJ2-7, with TRBD1 matching over 9 bases. The V gene's germline CDR1 is LGHNA and CDR2 YNFKEQ. The CDR3 contains 16 residues. The junction had 8 bases not matched to a gene; V was cut back by 1 base and J by 4 bases. The CDR3 reads CASSQASGTGQYEQYF. The DNA for the CDR3 is TGTGCCAGCAGCCAAGCCTCCGGGACAGGGCAATACGAGCAGTACTTC.

The J gene is TRBJ2-5, the V gene TRBV9, with D possibly being TRBD1 (5 bases). The CDR3 is 13 amino acids. Per germline, CDR1 SGDLS and CDR2 YYNGEE. Trimming left V 4 bases short and J 5 bases short, with 12 bases between. CDR3: CASSRAPGETQYF. The CDR3 coding sequence is TGTGCCAGCAGCAGGGCCCCAGGGGAGACCCAGTACTTC.

The genes are TRBV29-1 and TRBJ2-5; D may be TRBD2 (5 bases). Germline V gene lookup returns CDR1 SQVTM and CDR2 ANQGSEA. The germline V and J ends were trimmed by 5 bases and 5 bases, with 12 bases remaining between them. The CDR3 spans 12 residues. CDR3 DNA: TGCAGCGTTTTTAGAGGGTCGGAGACCCAGTACTTC. This translates into CSVFRGSETQYF.

V usage is TRBV7-9 and J usage is TRBJ2-3; 8 bases fit TRBD1. Per germline, CDR1 SEHNR and CDR2 FQNEAQ (reference sequence). The CDR3 loop spans 15 amino acids. V lost 1 base and J lost 4; bases outside the gene matches: 4. The CDR3 loop reads CASSLGRGPSDTQYF. DNA for the CDR3: TGTGCCAGCAGCTTAGGCAGGGGGCCGTCAGATACGCAGTATTTT.

This clone has a handful of counts. The chain uses TRBV11-2 and TRBJ1-6; D is uncertain. The length of the CDR3 is 13 residues. V dropped 1 base and J dropped 14 bases, with 12 bases sitting between them. In germline, CDR1 is SGHAT, CDR2 FQNNGV. The CDR3 nucleotides read TGTGCCAGCAGCTTAGCGTCCTATGAAACCCTCCACTTT. Its protein is CASSLASYETLHF.

The V and J genes are TRBV30 and TRBJ2-3; 12 bases align to TRBD2. The germline V gene has CDR1 GTSNPN and CDR2 SVGIG (reference sequence). V dropped 4 bases and J dropped 2; count of bases not matched to a gene: 4. There are 15 residues in the CDR3. CDR3: CAWTSGGAVTDTQYF. The DNA for the CDR3 is TGTGCCTGGACTAGCGGGGGGGCTGTCACAGATACGCAGTATTTT.

The genes are TRBV7-2 and TRBJ2-5; no firm D call. In germline, CDR1 is SGHTA, CDR2 FQGNSA. This CDR3 comprises 11 residues. The V gene lost 7 bases and the J gene lost 5 bases, with 8 bases spanning the gap. The CDR3 region is CASTHGETQYF. The CDR3 region has the DNA TGTGCCAGCACCCACGGGGAGACCCAGTACTTC.

Only a few counts were recorded for this clone. The chain has TRBV7-9 and TRBJ1-1; tentatively, D is TRBD1 (6 bases). Trimming removed 5 bases from V and 4 bases from J, with 14 bases in between. The CDR3 contains 14 residues. Germline assignment: CDR1 SEHNR and CDR2 FQNEAQ (reference sequence). This CDR3 reads CASSAVVGGTEAFF. The CDR3 DNA reads as TGTGCCAGCAGCGCAGTAGTAGGGGGCACTGAAGCTTTCTTT. The full variable domain, with the rest looked up from reference TRBV7-9 and TRBJ1-1, is DTGVSQNPRHKITKRGQNVTFRCDPISEHNRLYWYRQTLGQGPEFLTYFQNEAQLEKSRLLSDRFSAERPKGSFSTLEIQRTEQGDSAMYLCASSAVVGGTEAFFGQGTRLTVV.

The gene calls are TRBV29-1 and TRBJ1-1; perhaps TRBD1 as D (6 bases). Per germline, CDR1 SQVTM and CDR2 ANQGSEA. The CDR3 loop spans 13 amino acids. Trimming stripped 6 bases from V and 4 bases from J, with 15 bases between. The CDR3 here is CSVAQGMGTEAFF. DNA for the CDR3: TGCAGCGTCGCCCAGGGGATGGGCACTGAAGCTTTCTTT.

This rearrangement joins TRBV27 to TRBJ1-4; a possible D gene is TRBD1 (5 bases). The CDR3 runs 13 residues. With 8 bases removed from V and 7 bases from J, the gap between germline ends came to 14 bases. Germline V gene data show CDR1 as MNHEY and CDR2 as SMNVEV (reference sequence). The CDR3 here is CASSGRPGEKLFF. CDR3 DNA: TGTGCCAGCTCGGGACGCCCGGGTGAAAAACTGTTTTTT. The variable domain in full, completed from reference TRBV27 and TRBJ1-4, reads EAQVTQNPRYLITVTGKKLTVTCSQNMNHEYMSWYRQDPGLGLRQIYYSMNVEVTDKGDVPEGYKVSRKEKRNFPLILESPSPNQTSLYFCASSGRPGEKLFFGSGTQLSVL.

This clone was observed a handful of times. This chain uses TRBV6-5 with TRBJ2-5; 7 positions match TRBD1. Germline CDR1 reads MNHEY; CDR2 reads SVGAGI. J lost 1 base, V lost 0 bases, and 5 bases had no gene match. The CDR3 is 16 residues long. The CDR3 DNA is TGTGCCAGCAGTTACTCCCTTGGGACAGCCCAAGAGACCCAGTACTTC. Its protein product is CASSYSLGTAQETQYF.

The chain employs TRBV7-3 and TRBJ2-3; maybe TRBD2 (6 bases). The CDR3 is 15 amino acids. The germline V and J ends were trimmed by 0 bases and 5 bases, with 12 bases remaining between them. From germline, CDR1 is SGHTA and CDR2 FQGTGA. The CDR3 is CASSLTGGRKDTQYF. The CDR3 bases are TGTGCCAGCAGCTTAACCGGGGGTAGGAAAGATACGCAGTATTTT.

This clone was observed a single time. The chain carries TRBV7-9 and TRBJ1-2; D remains unclear. V was cut by 4 bases and J by 8 bases, with 14 bases left in between. Germline CDR1 reads SEHNR; CDR2 reads FQNEAQ (reference sequence). There are 13 residues in the CDR3. The DNA of the CDR3 is TGTGCCAGCAGCTACAGAGAGTTCGCGGGCTACACCTTC. The encoded protein is CASSYREFAGYTF.

V usage is TRBV5-1 and J usage is TRBJ2-5, with 11 bases matching TRBD1. J lost 4 bases, V lost 4 bases, and 6 bases had no gene match. Germline loops: CDR1 SGHRS, CDR2 YFSETQ. This CDR3 contains 15 residues. The CDR3 region is CASSPGTGGSETQYF. In DNA, the CDR3 is TGCGCCAGCAGCCCCGGGACAGGGGGTTCAGAGACCCAGTACTTC. The entire variable domain, with the rest obtained from reference TRBV5-1 and TRBJ2-5, is as follows: KAGVTQTPRYLIKTRGQQVTLSCSPISGHRSVSWYQQTPGQGLQFLFEYFSETQRNKGNFPGRFSGRQFSNSRSEMNVSTLELGDSALYLCASSPGTGGSETQYFGPGTRLLVL.

This clone was seen a few times. This sequence joins TRBV5-1 and TRBJ1-1; no firm D call. Germline CDR1 and CDR2: SGHRS and YFSETQ. Trimming left V 4 bases short and J 3 bases short, with 4 bases between. The CDR3 runs 11 residues. The CDR3 nucleotides are TGCGCCAGCAGCAAGGACACTGAAGCTTTCTTT. Amino acids: CASSKDTEAFF.

This clone was picked up one time. The rearrangement joins TRBV6-5 to TRBJ1-2; maybe TRBD1 (6 bases). Germline V gene data show CDR1 as MNHEY and CDR2 as SVGAGI. The CDR3 covers 14 residues. V lost 6 bases to trimming and J lost 5 bases, with 16 bases between them. This CDR3 reads CASSPERGPYGYTF. CDR3 nucleotide sequence: TGTGCCAGCAGCCCCGAACGGGGGCCATATGGCTACACCTTC.

This CDR3 is CASSLDSGRGGAVLFF. CDR3 nucleotide sequence: TGTGCCAGCAGCTTGGATTCAGGCAGGGGGGGAGCGGTGCTGTTTTTT. This chain joins TRBV5-4 and TRBJ1-4; 7 nucleotides align to TRBD1. This CDR3 comprises 16 residues. CDR1 and CDR2 (germline): SGHNT, YYREEE (reference sequence). Trimming at V came to 0 bases and at J to 14 bases, leaving 16 bases not matched to a gene.

The chain couples TRBV30 to TRBJ2-7; 9 bases fit TRBD1. This CDR3 is built from 13 residues. Germline V gene sequence: CDR1 GTSNPN, CDR2 SVGIG (reference sequence). After removal of 2 bases from V and 2 bases from J, the junction contained 1 base not matched to a gene. The CDR3 sequence is CAWSTGGTYEQYF. In DNA, the CDR3 is TGTGCCTGGAGTACAGGGGGCACCTACGAGCAGTACTTC.

This clone was observed a handful of times. The chain employs TRBV4-2 and TRBJ2-5; 10 bases are shared with TRBD2. Germline assignment: CDR1 LGHNA and CDR2 YNFKEQ. This CDR3 contains 17 residues. After removal of 3 bases from V and 4 bases from J, the junction contained 11 bases not matched to a gene. The CDR3 is CASSQNIAGGFPETQYF. The CDR3 DNA is TGTGCCAGCAGCCAGAACATAGCGGGGGGCTTTCCAGAGACCCAGTACTTC.

The chain uses TRBV4-1 and TRBJ2-5; D unclear. Trimming removed 0 bases from V and 5 bases from J, with 7 bases in between. CDR1 is MGHRA and CDR2 is YSYEKL in the germline V gene. This CDR3 contains 13 residues. The CDR3, as DNA: TGCGCCAGCAGCCAAGATTTCAGTGAGACCCAGTACTTC. As protein: CASSQDFSETQYF.

The J gene is TRBJ1-2, the V gene TRBV27; 9 bases are shared with TRBD1. The germline V gene has CDR1 MNHEY and CDR2 SMNVEV (reference sequence). V shed 7 bases and J 4 bases; nucleotides not matched to a gene: 7. The CDR3 sequence is 14 residues long. CDR3 sequence (DNA): TGTGCCAGCAACGGACAGGGGAAAGGCTATGGCTACACCTTC. Translating gives CASNGQGKGYGYTF.

The chain uses TRBV29-1 and TRBJ1-2; 9 bases line up with TRBD1. Looked up from germline, CDR1 is SQVTM and CDR2 is ANQGSEA. This CDR3 region has 13 residues. V was pared by 3 bases and J by 3 bases, with 2 bases of the junction left unmatched. Here the CDR3 DNA reads TGCAGCGTTGACCGGGACAGGGACTATGGCTACACCTTC. Amino acids: CSVDRDRDYGYTF.

This chain links TRBV2 with TRBJ1-1; TRBD1 agrees at 8 bases. Trimming removed 1 base from V and 4 bases from J; junction bases left unmatched: 5. Germline V gives CDR1 SNHLY, CDR2 FYNNEI. CDR3 length: 15 residues. CDR3 nucleotides: TGTGCCAGCAGTGAAGTCCAGGGGGCGATCACTGAAGCTTTCTTT. Residues: CASSEVQGAITEAFF.

This sequence joins TRBV2 and TRBJ2-1; D not certain. Between the trimmed V and J ends, which lost 6 bases and 4 bases, there was a span of 13 bases. Germline CDR1 and CDR2: SNHLY and FYNNEI. This CDR3 is built from 14 residues. The CDR3 protein is CASRTPDVYNEQFF. CDR3 nucleotides: TGTGCCAGCAGAACTCCAGATGTATACAATGAGCAGTTCTTC.

The chain links TRBV6-5 to TRBJ2-7; 7 positions match TRBD1. V lost 5 bases and J lost 3; bases outside the gene matches: 10. This CDR3 is built from 15 residues. CDR1 and CDR2 from the germline V gene are MNHEY and SVGAGI. CDR3 sequence reads: CASSRGGQSNYEQYF. The CDR3 coding sequence is TGTGCCAGCAGTCGTGGGGGACAGTCTAACTACGAGCAGTACTTC.

This sequence joins TRBV30 and TRBJ1-2; D remains unclear. CDR1 is GTSNPN, CDR2 SVGIG, per germline (reference sequence). This CDR3 is 13 amino acids long. The V end was cut by 0 bases, the J end by 4 bases, with 9 bases between. CDR3: CAWSVSGTYGYTF. The DNA for the CDR3 is TGTGCCTGGAGTGTATCGGGAACCTATGGCTACACCTTC.

This clone has more than one count but fewer than ten. The chain is built from TRBV9 and TRBJ2-2; D not resolved. The CDR3 covers 13 residues. V was pared by 0 bases and J by 9 bases, with 9 bases between. CDR1 and CDR2 (germline): SGDLS, YYNGEE. The CDR3 sequence is CASSVERSRELFF. CDR3 nucleotide sequence: TGTGCCAGCAGCGTAGAAAGGAGCAGGGAGCTGTTTTTT.